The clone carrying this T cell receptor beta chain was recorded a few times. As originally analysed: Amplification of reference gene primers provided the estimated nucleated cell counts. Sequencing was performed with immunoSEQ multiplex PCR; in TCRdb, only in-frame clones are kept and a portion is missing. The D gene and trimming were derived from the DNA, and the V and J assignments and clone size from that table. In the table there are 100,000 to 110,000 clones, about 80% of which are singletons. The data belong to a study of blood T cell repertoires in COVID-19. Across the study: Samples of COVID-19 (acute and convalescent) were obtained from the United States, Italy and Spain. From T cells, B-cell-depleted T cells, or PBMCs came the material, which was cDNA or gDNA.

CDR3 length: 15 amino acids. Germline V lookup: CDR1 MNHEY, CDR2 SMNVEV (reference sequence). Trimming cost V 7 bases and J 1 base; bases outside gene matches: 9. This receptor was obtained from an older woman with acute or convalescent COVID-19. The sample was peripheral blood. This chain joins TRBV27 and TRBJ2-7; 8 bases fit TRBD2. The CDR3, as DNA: TGTGCCAGCACCCGGGGGGGATACGGGTCCTACGAGCAGTACTTC. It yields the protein CASTRGGYGSYEQYF.